Listed below are T cell receptor beta chains from one sample, sequenced in a study of OX40 agonist ivuxolimab in advanced cancers. TCRdb keeps only in-frame clones here, not all; method: immunoSEQ multiplex PCR. The data show some 76,000 clones, about 89% seen once. Sequences were derived from CD4+ or CD8+ T cells sorted from blood, sampled in a trial of the OX40 agonist ivuxolimab. These receptors were collected from an adult with an advanced solid tumor such as melanoma, head and neck, liver or kidney cancer. CDR3s include the opening cysteine and the closing phenylalanine or tryptophan. Fields, in order: D gene, J gene, clone size, V gene, CDR3 length, CDR3 protein, CDR3 DNA. D genes are given only for firm matches. Rows give clone size only sometimes, using once, few, many, or a class for an expanded clone.

NA TRBJ1-1 NA TRBV6-1 13 CASSGQGNTEAFF TGTGCCAGCAGTGGACAAGGGAACACTGAAGCTTTCTTT
TRBD2 TRBJ2-1 NA TRBV28 14 CASSLPGTNNEQFF TGTGCCAGCAGTTTACCCGGGACTAACAATGAGCAGTTCTTC
TRBD2 TRBJ2-5 NA TRBV30 14 CAWSSGSGRETQYF TGTGCCTGGAGTTCAGGTAGCGGGCGGGAGACCCAGTACTTC
TRBD1 TRBJ2-7 NA TRBV14 15 CASSQGYRGAYEQYF TGTGCCAGCAGCCAAGGTTACAGGGGAGCCTACGAGCAGTACTTC
NA TRBJ2-2 NA TRBV7-3 16 CASSFFGGQSTGELFF TGTGCCAGCAGCTTCTTCGGGGGACAGAGCACCGGGGAGCTGTTTTTT
NA TRBJ2-5 NA TRBV2 14 CASTRGRNQETQYF TGTGCCAGCACTCGGGGGCGGAACCAAGAGACCCAGTACTTC
NA TRBJ1-1 NA TRBV6-5 14 CASSYSMSGAEAFF TGTGCCAGCAGTTACTCGATGTCGGGTGCTGAAGCTTTCTTT
TRBD1 TRBJ2-3 NA TRBV6-1 14 CASSHRDRADTQYF TGTGCCAGCAGTCACCGGGACAGGGCAGATACGCAGTATTTT
NA TRBJ1-2 NA TRBV6-5 11 CAARDRYGYTF TGTGCCGCCCGGGACCGCTATGGCTACACCTTC
NA TRBJ1-5 once TRBV6-6 13 CASSRRQNQPQHF TGTGCCAGCAGCCGTAGACAGAATCAGCCCCAGCATTTT
NA TRBJ2-3 NA TRBV11-3 16 CASSLGWGPGRDTQYF TGTGCCAGCAGCTTGGGTTGGGGGCCTGGTAGAGATACGCAGTATTTT
NA TRBJ1-2 medium-sized TRBV7-3 16 CASSLTHGTANYGYTF TGTGCCAGCAGCCTAACTCATGGGACCGCGAACTATGGCTACACCTTC
NA TRBJ1-3 NA TRBV28 16 CASSPTTGSSGNTIYF TGTGCCAGCAGTCCCACGACAGGCAGCTCTGGAAACACCATATATTTT
NA TRBJ2-1 NA TRBV7-9 14 CASSLAGVHNEQFF TGTGCCAGCAGCTTAGCGGGAGTACACAATGAGCAGTTCTTC
NA TRBJ2-5 NA TRBV6-1 14 CASSERRIQETQYF TGTGCCAGCAGTGAGCGGCGGATCCAAGAGACCCAGTACTTC
NA TRBJ1-2 NA TRBV7-9 15 CASSSRGVTRYGYTF TGTGCCAGCAGCTCTCGCGGGGTCACACGCTATGGCTACACCTTC
NA TRBJ1-2 NA TRBV18 12 CASSLTGKGYTF TGTGCCAGCTCGCTAACAGGGAAAGGCTACACCTTC
NA TRBJ1-2 few TRBV5-5 14 CASSLAPSSGGYTF TGTGCCAGCAGCTTGGCCCCCAGCTCGGGTGGCTACACCTTC
NA TRBJ1-2 NA TRBV7-8 15 CASSSPTDLPSDYTF TGTGCCAGCAGCTCGCCGACAGACCTTCCCTCTGACTACACCTTC
TRBD1 TRBJ2-7 NA TRBV5-1 13 CASRPGTAYEQYF TGCGCCAGCAGGCCCGGGACAGCCTACGAGCAGTACTTC
TRBD1 TRBJ2-7 once TRBV4-2 15 CASSLDQGQGAEQYF TGTGCCAGCAGCTTGGATCAGGGGCAGGGGGCCGAGCAGTACTTC
TRBD2 TRBJ2-5 NA TRBV11-1 14 CASSIAGSGNAQYF TGTGCCAGCAGTATAGCGGGGTCGGGGAACGCCCAGTACTTC
NA TRBJ2-3 NA TRBV11-3 14 CASSAGAVADTQYF TGTGCCAGCTCGGCGGGGGCGGTAGCAGATACGCAGTATTTT
TRBD2 TRBJ2-1 NA TRBV30 14 CAWTSGLAGSEQFF TGTGCCTGGACCTCGGGACTAGCGGGGAGTGAGCAGTTCTTC
NA TRBJ1-1 once TRBV28 15 CASSFPGGPNTEAFF TGTGCCAGCAGTTTCCCCGGGGGACCTAACACTGAAGCTTTCTTT
NA TRBJ2-7 NA TRBV2 13 CASRTAGGTEQYF TGTGCCAGCAGGACCGCCGGTGGTACCGAGCAGTACTTC
NA TRBJ2-5 NA TRBV10-3 11 CASGPQETQYF TGTGCCTCGGGACCCCAAGAGACCCAGTACTTC
NA TRBJ2-5 NA TRBV15 12 CATSRLQETQYF TGTGCCACCAGCCGGCTCCAAGAGACCCAGTACTTC
TRBD2 TRBJ2-3 NA TRBV10-2 14 CASRELAGTDTQYF TGCGCCAGCAGGGAACTAGCGGGCACAGATACGCAGTATTTT
NA TRBJ1-2 NA TRBV4-3 13 CASSRGGVYGYTF TGCGCCAGCAGCCGAGGGGGGGTCTATGGCTACACCTTC
NA TRBJ2-2 NA TRBV5-1 15 CASRVPGLNTGELFF TGCGCCAGCAGGGTCCCGGGACTCAACACCGGGGAGCTGTTTTTT
NA TRBJ1-5 NA TRBV7-3 13 CASSRDTNQPQHF TGTGCCAGCAGCCGAGACACTAATCAGCCCCAGCATTTT
NA TRBJ2-3 few TRBV18 14 CASSPPVQTDTQYF TGTGCCAGCTCACCACCGGTCCAAACAGATACGCAGTATTTT
NA TRBJ2-6 NA TRBV5-1 11 CASSFFFVLTF TGCGCCAGCAGCTTTTTTTTCGTCCTGACTTTC
NA TRBJ1-5 NA TRBV6-1 15 CASSETGSGNQPQHF TGTGCCAGCAGTGAAACAGGGTCGGGGAATCAGCCCCAGCATTTT
TRBD2 TRBJ2-3 NA TRBV5-1 16 CASSFGTSGNADTQYF TGCGCCAGCAGCTTCGGGACTAGCGGGAACGCAGATACGCAGTATTTT
NA TRBJ1-5 NA TRBV7-9 14 CASSSGPGNQPQHF TGTGCCAGCAGCTCGGGACCTGGCAATCAGCCCCAGCATTTT
TRBD1 TRBJ2-1 NA TRBV19 20 CASTPKPGTGVGSSYNEQFF TGTGCCAGTACCCCCAAGCCCGGGACAGGGGTTGGGAGCTCCTACAATGAGCAGTTCTTC
TRBD1 TRBJ1-1 NA TRBV10-2 13 CASRRDRGAEAFF TGCGCCAGCAGAAGAGACAGGGGGGCTGAAGCTTTCTTT
NA TRBJ2-7 NA TRBV28 14 CATLRRGISYEQYF TGTGCCACCCTTCGTAGGGGAATCTCCTACGAGCAGTACTTC
TRBD1 TRBJ1-1 NA TRBV4-1 17 CASSQNINRGILVEAFF TGCGCCAGCAGCCAAAACATCAACAGGGGGATCCTGGTTGAAGCTTTCTTT
NA TRBJ1-1 few TRBV5-1 15 CASSLVGGRGTEAFF TGCGCCAGCAGCTTGGTGGGTGGCAGGGGCACTGAAGCTTTCTTT
NA TRBJ1-2 NA TRBV27 14 CASSLSATNYGYTF TGTGCCAGCAGTTTGTCGGCTACTAACTATGGCTACACCTTC
TRBD1 TRBJ1-1 NA TRBV29-1 15 CSATGGEKVNTEAFF TGCAGCGCGACAGGGGGCGAAAAGGTGAACACTGAAGCTTTCTTT
TRBD1 TRBJ1-2 few TRBV9 15 CASSADRGRVGGYTF TGTGCCAGCAGCGCAGACAGGGGGCGGGTCGGTGGCTACACCTTC
NA TRBJ2-3 NA TRBV18 15 CASSPRLVVTDTQYF TGTGCCAGCTCACCAAGACTAGTAGTCACAGATACGCAGTATTTT
NA TRBJ1-3 NA TRBV7-9 17 CASSLAPGLSGGNTIYF TGTGCCAGCAGTCTGGCCCCGGGACTCTCTGGGGGGAACACCATATATTTT
TRBD2 TRBJ2-2 NA TRBV19 15 CASRTNGGATGELFF TGTGCCAGTAGGACGAACGGGGGGGCCACCGGGGAGCTGTTTTTT
NA TRBJ2-1 NA TRBV29-1 14 CSLNRQARYNEQFF TGCAGCTTGAACCGACAGGCACGATACAATGAGCAGTTCTTC
TRBD1 TRBJ1-2 few TRBV7-9 14 CASSLGTGVYGYTF TGTGCCAGCAGTTTAGGGACAGGGGTCTATGGCTACACCTTC
TRBD2 TRBJ2-5 NA TRBV27 13 CASSGLADRTQYF TGTGCCAGCAGTGGGCTAGCGGATAGGACCCAGTACTTC
NA TRBJ2-7 NA TRBV5-4 14 CASSFSGGGYEQYF TGTGCCAGCAGCTTTAGTGGGGGCGGCTACGAGCAGTACTTC
TRBD2 TRBJ2-2 few TRBV2 16 CASVGTSGGYTGELFF TGTGCCAGCGTTGGGACTAGCGGGGGATACACCGGGGAGCTGTTTTTT
NA TRBJ1-5 NA TRBV27 17 CASSFLRGGVSNQPQHF TGTGCCAGCAGTTTCCTGAGGGGGGGCGTCAGCAATCAGCCCCAGCATTTT
NA TRBJ1-4 NA TRBV9 17 CASSVGNVGPYLEKLFF TGTGCCAGCAGCGTAGGAAACGTGGGCCCTTATCTGGAAAAACTGTTTTTT
NA TRBJ1-3 NA TRBV7-9 16 CASSLDGSSSGNTIYF TGTGCCAGCAGCTTAGACGGCTCTTCCTCGGGAAACACCATATATTTT
TRBD1 TRBJ2-4 NA TRBV7-9 19 CASSQGGQGAALAKNIQYF TGTGCCAGCAGCCAAGGGGGACAGGGGGCCGCTCTGGCCAAAAACATTCAGTACTTC
NA TRBJ1-1 many TRBV9 14 CASSVGQGNTEAFF TGTGCCAGCAGCGTAGGCCAGGGGAACACTGAAGCTTTCTTT